What follows is one TCR beta chain and its context. Its antigen is not known. Per germline, CDR1 SGHTA and CDR2 FQGTGA. The CDR3 is made up of 16 amino acids. The entry originates in a study of monozygotic twins with inflammatory bowel disease. Study results and limitations: The co-twins with IBD showed lower TCRbeta diversity (inverse Simpson) than their healthy siblings.

Donors each contributed one blood sample measuring 2 to 3 ml. Skipping T cell sorting, the study isolated total RNA directly from whole blood. Eight separate reactions for every sample produced the cDNA. TCRdb re-called the 5' RACE reads; one entry per CDR3 protein, DNA not given. This sample contains approximately 340,000 distinct CDR3 sequences. V gene TRBV7-3 combines with J gene TRBJ2-1; TCRdb returns TRBD1, unconfirmable since there is no DNA. The sequence was obtained from a human donor with ulcerative colitis or Crohn's disease, or a healthy co-twin of an affected twin (not recorded which). Input material: blood. CDR3 protein: CASSLSGANFIHEQFF.